What follows are 2 T cell receptor beta chains derived from one specimen sequenced in a study of blood T cells in healthy people across ages (dated by TCRdb to 2013 to 2016). The library was made by 5' RACE. TCRdb records Illumina HiSeq 2500 as the sequencer. The second PCR ran for about 6 to 11 cycles and used a J-beta primer mix along with a sample-barcoded 5' primer. TCRdb cleaned the public reads at Q25 with fastp, built clones with MiXCR and kept in-frame beta chains. A single entry per CDR3 protein holds the most common genes and DNA from its merged rows. The sample table contains 700,000 or so distinct CDR3 sequences; only one count was recorded for roughly 43% of them. Clones ranked in the top ten supply around 30% of the sample. Sequencing was performed on blood. These TCRs come from a man older than 75 in good health.

This clonotype was counted only a few times. The chain uses TRBV7-2 and TRBJ1-1, with D perhaps TRBD1 (6 bases). Germline V gene sequence: CDR1 SGHTA, CDR2 FQGNSA. The CDR3 extends over 14 amino acids. Deletions cut 1 base from V and 3 bases from J, with 9 bases between. The CDR3 DNA reads as TGTGCCAGCAGCTTAGGGGGGGCAGACACTGAAGCTTTCTTT. As protein: CASSLGGADTEAFF.

CDR3 protein: CASSLVRVTGELFF. CDR3 coding DNA: TGTGCCAGCAGCTTAGTTAGGGTTACCGGGGAGCTGTTTTTT. The chain is built from TRBV11-2 and TRBJ2-2; D remains ambiguous. Looked up from germline, CDR1 is SGHAT and CDR2 is FQNNGV. V dropped 1 base and J dropped 5 bases, with 8 bases sitting between them. The CDR3 covers 14 residues.